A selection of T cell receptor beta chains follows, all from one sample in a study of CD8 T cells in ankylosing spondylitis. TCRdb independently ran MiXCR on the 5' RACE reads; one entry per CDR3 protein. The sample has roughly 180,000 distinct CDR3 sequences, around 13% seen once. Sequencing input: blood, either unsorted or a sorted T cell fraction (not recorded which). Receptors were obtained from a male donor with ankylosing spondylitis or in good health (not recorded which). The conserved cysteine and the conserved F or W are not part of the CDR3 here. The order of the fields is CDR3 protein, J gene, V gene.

ASSRTGSSYNEQF TRBJ2-1 TRBV5-1
ASSPSAGQDDEKLF TRBJ1-4 TRBV7-9
SASTGGNTKQY TRBJ2-7 TRBV20-1
ASSYRTGASTDTQY TRBJ2-3 TRBV13
ASSVVGLAGDLTEELF TRBJ2-2 TRBV9
ASSWGQGGDTEAF TRBJ1-1 TRBV7-9
ASLEGVEQF TRBJ2-1 TRBV6-1
ASRHQNTEAF TRBJ1-1 TRBV6-1
ASSFDLKQGFGYEQY TRBJ2-7 TRBV7-9
ASSQDRTTNQPQH TRBJ1-5 TRBV4-1
ATSDSSQTSSTFTDTQY TRBJ2-3 TRBV24-1
ASSNRGLSYEQY TRBJ2-7 TRBV12-3/TRBV12-4
ASSSGTALFEAF TRBJ1-1 TRBV5-6
ASSPAAGIYEQY TRBJ2-7 TRBV7-2
SVDGDSFTDTQY TRBJ2-3 TRBV29-1
ASSLDSNSYEQY TRBJ2-7 TRBV6-1
ASSGEITYEQY TRBJ2-7 TRBV6-6
ASSHRRAPGEQY TRBJ2-7 TRBV19
ASSSPSRVGSEQY TRBJ2-7 TRBV7-2
ASSLESGGLHPDLEAF TRBJ1-1 TRBV7-8
ASSTDVGQNTEAF TRBJ1-1 TRBV7-2
ASSSWTGAEQY TRBJ2-7 TRBV7-9
ASSPPGQGAGEQY TRBJ2-7 TRBV3-1
ASSFRVGGIIETQY TRBJ2-5 TRBV5-6
ASSEPTGLATDTQY TRBJ2-3 TRBV6-1
SARYTGASSYEQY TRBJ2-7 TRBV20-1
ASRSRGDYGYT TRBJ1-2 TRBV12-3/TRBV12-4
SVDGADKETQY TRBJ2-5 TRBV29-1
ASSDGGSALGTDTQY TRBJ2-3 TRBV6-4
ASSLGQHTEAF TRBJ1-1 TRBV27
ASSQLEGPKNIQY TRBJ2-4 TRBV4-1
ASSRPWDYGYT TRBJ1-2 TRBV28
ASSQDGRDGTYEQY TRBJ2-7 TRBV4-2
ASTWTGENEQY TRBJ2-7 TRBV12-3/TRBV12-4
ASSSPGGADEQY TRBJ2-7 TRBV12-3/TRBV12-4
ASSELGETGELF TRBJ2-2 TRBV25-1
ASTMREGRAKNIQY TRBJ2-4 TRBV12-3/TRBV12-4
ASSPGPNNEQF TRBJ2-1 TRBV12-3/TRBV12-4
ASSSRTGLDTQY TRBJ2-3 TRBV3-1
ASSKTSGVDNEQF TRBJ2-1 TRBV9
SASQVGQGTEAF TRBJ1-1 TRBV20-1
ASSNRGSDYGYT TRBJ1-2 TRBV13
SARGSLQGKGLGTEAF TRBJ1-1 TRBV20-1
ASSYLLAGQETQY TRBJ2-5 TRBV6-5
ASSQEVTSGRAGTGELF TRBJ2-2 TRBV3-1
ASSELQNTEAF TRBJ1-1 TRBV10-2
ASSPQTSGRDGELF TRBJ2-2 TRBV11-2
SARTGERTDTQY TRBJ2-3 TRBV29-1
ASSQESLREQY TRBJ2-7 TRBV3-1
ASSLALFLMNTEAF TRBJ1-1 TRBV7-2